This TCR beta chain was sequenced in a study of cytomegalovirus exposure and HLA in healthy donors. Findings of the study overall: Altogether, 150 to 200 TCR beta chains were recorded as cytomegalovirus-associated. Rare TCR sequences predominated, though certain public TCRs were found in many donors. Diagnosis of cytomegalovirus status made by the classifier reportedly showed high specificity and sensitivity.

This clone was observed once. Its antigen remains unidentified. The germline CDR1 and CDR2 sequences are SGHTA and FQGNSA. V shed 6 bases and J 2 bases; nucleotides not matched to a gene: 7. This CDR3 has 16 amino acids. Here immunoSEQ multiplex PCR was the method, and the copy in TCRdb shows in-frame clones only, minus some. The sample holds more than 200,000 clones, roughly 87% seen once. The clonotype comes from a man aged 18 to 29 in good health and CMV-seropositive. V is TRBV7-2 and J is TRBJ2-7; the match to TRBD2 covers 13 bases. Sequenced sample: PBMCs. The CDR3 loop reads CASSWTSGGGPYEQYF. DNA of the CDR3: TGTGCCAGCAGTTGGACTAGCGGGGGAGGCCCCTACGAGCAGTACTTC.